The rows below give T cell receptor beta chains drawn from one sample of a study of siplizumab effects on memory and regulatory T cells. Assay: immunoSEQ multiplex PCR; the TCRdb copy retains only in-frame clones and omits some. The table shows around 100,000 clones, with about 94% occurring only once. Sequenced: non-Treg CD4+ T cells sorted from blood. These receptors came from a human donor in good health. Both conserved end residues are part of each CDR3.

TRBV5-4	TRBJ1-2	CASSSPNGGYTF
TRBV4-2	TRBJ1-4	CASSRVWSPNEKLFF
TRBV10-3	TRBJ2-5	CAISDQETQYF
TRBV5-6	TRBJ2-6	CASSQGADGANVLTF
TRBV11-3	TRBJ2-7	CASSFRTSASYEQYF
TRBV29-1	TRBJ1-1	CSVVSSRTEAFF
TRBV9	TRBJ1-1	CASSAIGVWAEAFF
TRBV7-2	TRBJ2-2	CASSSDSTGELFF
TRBV28	TRBJ1-3	CASSSPERTAGNTIYF
TRBV4-1	TRBJ2-5	CASSQVLGVQYF
TRBV6-5	TRBJ1-4	CASRKRVYANEKLFF
TRBV19	TRBJ1-5	CASSRGINQPQHF
TRBV9	TRBJ2-2	CASSVLPGTSGSFTGELFF
TRBV19	TRBJ2-3	CASSRNRDHFTDTQYF
TRBV14	TRBJ1-1	CASSMRAARTEAFF
TRBV2	TRBJ2-7	CASSMQGEAYEQYF
TRBV29-1	TRBJ2-3	CSVDWSTTGYF
TRBV21-1	TRBJ2-5	CASSKPSLGETQYF
TRBV7-8	TRBJ2-7	CASSLHDRAALEQYF
TRBV28	TRBJ2-1	CASSQAGVYQFF
TRBV5-6	TRBJ1-2	CASSLPSRANYGYTF
TRBV2	TRBJ1-5	CASSMGQGGQPQHF
TRBV30	TRBJ1-3	CAWSKGLSSGNTIYF
TRBV5-1	TRBJ2-1	CASSRGGSSYNEQFF
TRBV7-3	TRBJ2-7	CASSLSLAASYEQYF
TRBV15	TRBJ2-5	CATSRDGTAFQETQYF
TRBV30	TRBJ1-1	CAWNGFSEAFF
TRBV27	TRBJ2-7	CASSREGQAGGGAYEQYF
TRBV18	TRBJ1-6	CASSPNQVENSPLHF
TRBV19	TRBJ2-2	CASSLATGYTGELFF
TRBV5-1	TRBJ1-1	CASSLEDRVWNTEAFF